This TCR beta chain was identified in a study of CD8+ T cells in alopecia areata. About the study: Twice a day, 5 to 10 mg of oral tofacitinib was administered to treated patients. Regarding the study as a whole: Especially in alopecia totalis/universalis, lesional scalp showed greater clonality than normal scalp did. During tofacitinib treatment, many expanded lesional clones remained in scalp and blood.

A remark on this clone: Its antigen is unknown.

Investigators isolated RNA and reverse transcribed it into cDNA to act as the sequencing template. Only in-frame clones appear in the TCRdb table, and some are missing; sequencing was by immunoSEQ multiplex PCR. The repertoire consists of about 280,000 clones, with roughly 50% occurring once and the leading ten covering less than 2%. Treatment reported: oral pan-JAK inhibitor, 5-10 mg twice daily. Alopecia areata patients provided lesional scalp punch biopsies and peripheral blood, both collected for the study. Germline assignment: CDR1 SGHRS and CDR2 YFSETQ. The CDR3 sequence is 14 residues long. V was shortened by 4 bases and J by 3 bases, with 14 bases between the two germline ends.

This chain connects TRBV5-1 to TRBJ2-7; D perhaps matches TRBD2 (6 bases). The source was CD4+ T cells sorted from blood, collected at week 24, from a patient treated with tofacitinib. This TCR came from a human donor with alopecia areata. CDR3 coding DNA: TGCGCCAGCAGCCCTACCGGGGGAAACTACGAGCAGTACTTC. Translation gives CASSPTGGNYEQYF.